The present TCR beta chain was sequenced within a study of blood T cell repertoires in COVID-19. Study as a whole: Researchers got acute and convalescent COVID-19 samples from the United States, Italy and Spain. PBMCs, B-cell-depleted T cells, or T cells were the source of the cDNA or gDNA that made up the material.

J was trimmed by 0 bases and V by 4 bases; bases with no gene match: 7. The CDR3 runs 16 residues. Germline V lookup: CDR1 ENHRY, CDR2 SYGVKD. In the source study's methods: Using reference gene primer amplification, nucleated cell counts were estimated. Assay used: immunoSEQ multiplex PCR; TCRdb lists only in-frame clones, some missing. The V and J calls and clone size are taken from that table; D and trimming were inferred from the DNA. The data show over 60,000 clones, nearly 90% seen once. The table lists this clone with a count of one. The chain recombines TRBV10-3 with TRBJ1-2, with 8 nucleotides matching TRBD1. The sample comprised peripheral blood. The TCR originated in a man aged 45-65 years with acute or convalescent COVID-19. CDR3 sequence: CAISGTGTGTNYGYTF. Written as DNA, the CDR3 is TGTGCCATCAGTGGTACCGGGACAGGCACTAACTATGGCTACACCTTC.